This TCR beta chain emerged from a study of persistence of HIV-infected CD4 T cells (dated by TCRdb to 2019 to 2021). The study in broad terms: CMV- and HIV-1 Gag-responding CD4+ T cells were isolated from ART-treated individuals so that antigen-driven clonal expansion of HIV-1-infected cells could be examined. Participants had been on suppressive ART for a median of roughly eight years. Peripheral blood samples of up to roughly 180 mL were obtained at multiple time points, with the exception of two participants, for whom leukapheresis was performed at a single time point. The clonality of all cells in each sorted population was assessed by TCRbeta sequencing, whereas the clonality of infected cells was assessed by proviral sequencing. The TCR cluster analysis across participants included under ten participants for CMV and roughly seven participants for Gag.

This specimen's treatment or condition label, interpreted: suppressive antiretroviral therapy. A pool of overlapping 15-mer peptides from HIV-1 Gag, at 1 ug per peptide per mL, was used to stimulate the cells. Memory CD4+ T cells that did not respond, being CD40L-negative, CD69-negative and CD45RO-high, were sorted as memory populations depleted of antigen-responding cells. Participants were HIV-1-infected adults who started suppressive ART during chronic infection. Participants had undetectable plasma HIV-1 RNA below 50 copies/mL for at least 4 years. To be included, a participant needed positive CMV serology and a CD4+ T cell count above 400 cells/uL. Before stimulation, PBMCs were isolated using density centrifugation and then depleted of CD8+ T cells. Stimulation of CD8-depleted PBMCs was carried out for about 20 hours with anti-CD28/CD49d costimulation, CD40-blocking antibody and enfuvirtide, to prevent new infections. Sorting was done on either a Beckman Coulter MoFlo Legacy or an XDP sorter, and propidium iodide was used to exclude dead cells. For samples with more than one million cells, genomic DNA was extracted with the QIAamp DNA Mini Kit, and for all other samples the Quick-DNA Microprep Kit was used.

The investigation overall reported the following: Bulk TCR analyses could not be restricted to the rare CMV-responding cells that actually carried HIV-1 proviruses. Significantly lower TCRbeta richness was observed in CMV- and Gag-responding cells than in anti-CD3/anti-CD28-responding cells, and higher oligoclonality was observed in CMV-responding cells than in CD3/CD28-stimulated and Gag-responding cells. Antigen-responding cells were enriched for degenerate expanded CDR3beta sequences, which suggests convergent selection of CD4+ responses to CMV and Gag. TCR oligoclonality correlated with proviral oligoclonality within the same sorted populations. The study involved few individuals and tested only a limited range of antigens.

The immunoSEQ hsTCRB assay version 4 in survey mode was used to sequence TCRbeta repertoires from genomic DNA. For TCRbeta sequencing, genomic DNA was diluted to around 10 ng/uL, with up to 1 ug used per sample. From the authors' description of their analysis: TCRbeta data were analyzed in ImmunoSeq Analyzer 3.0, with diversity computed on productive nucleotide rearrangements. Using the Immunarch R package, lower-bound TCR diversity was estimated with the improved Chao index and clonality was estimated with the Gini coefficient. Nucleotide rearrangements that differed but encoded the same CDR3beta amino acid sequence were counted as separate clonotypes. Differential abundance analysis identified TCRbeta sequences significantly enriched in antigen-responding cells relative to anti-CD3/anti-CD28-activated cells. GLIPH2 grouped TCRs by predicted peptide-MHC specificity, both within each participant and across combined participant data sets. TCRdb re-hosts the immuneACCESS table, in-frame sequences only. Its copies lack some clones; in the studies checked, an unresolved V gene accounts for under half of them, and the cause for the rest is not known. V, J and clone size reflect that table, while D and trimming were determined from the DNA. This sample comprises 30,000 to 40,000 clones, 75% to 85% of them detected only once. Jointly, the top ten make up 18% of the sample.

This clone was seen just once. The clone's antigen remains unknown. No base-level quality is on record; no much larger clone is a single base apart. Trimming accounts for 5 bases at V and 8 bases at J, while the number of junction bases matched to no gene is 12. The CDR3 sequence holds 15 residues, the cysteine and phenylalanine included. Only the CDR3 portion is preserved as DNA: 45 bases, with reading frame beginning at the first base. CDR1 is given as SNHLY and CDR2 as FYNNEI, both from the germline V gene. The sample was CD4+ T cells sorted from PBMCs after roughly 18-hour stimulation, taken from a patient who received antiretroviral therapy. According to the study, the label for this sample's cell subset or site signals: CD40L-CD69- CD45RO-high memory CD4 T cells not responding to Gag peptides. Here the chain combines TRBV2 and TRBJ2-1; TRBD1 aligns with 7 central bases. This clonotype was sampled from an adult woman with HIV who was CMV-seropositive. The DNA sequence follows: TGTGCCAGCAGTTATGACAGGGTGAGGAGCGATGAGCAGTTCTTC. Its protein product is CASSYDRVRSDEQFF.